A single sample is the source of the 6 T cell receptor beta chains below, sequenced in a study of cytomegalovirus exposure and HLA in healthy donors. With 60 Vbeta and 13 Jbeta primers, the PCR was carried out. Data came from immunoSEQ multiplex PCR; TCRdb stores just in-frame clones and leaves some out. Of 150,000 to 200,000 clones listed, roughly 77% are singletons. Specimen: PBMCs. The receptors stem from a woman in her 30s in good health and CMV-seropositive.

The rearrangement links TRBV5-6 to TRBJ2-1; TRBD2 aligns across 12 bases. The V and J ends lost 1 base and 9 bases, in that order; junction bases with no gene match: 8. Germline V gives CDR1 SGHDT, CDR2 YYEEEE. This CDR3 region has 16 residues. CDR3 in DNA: TGTGCCAGCAGCTTGCCGGCTAGCGGGGGGGCGTCTGAGCAGTTCTTC. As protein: CASSLPASGGASEQFF.

The CDR3 is CASSPGWETQYF. CDR3 sequence (DNA): TGTGCCAGCAGTCCAGGGTGGGAGACCCAGTACTTC. The chain combines TRBV5-5 with TRBJ2-5; the D gene is possibly TRBD1 (5 bases). The CDR3 has 12 residues. V lost 5 bases, J lost 5 bases, and 10 bases lay in between. CDR1 SGHKS and CDR2 YYEKEE come from the germline V gene (reference sequence).

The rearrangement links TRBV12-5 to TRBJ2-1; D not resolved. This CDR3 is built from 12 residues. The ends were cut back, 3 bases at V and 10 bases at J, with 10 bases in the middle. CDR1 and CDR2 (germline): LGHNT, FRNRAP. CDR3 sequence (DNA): TGTGCTAGTGGTTTCGCCGGGTCCGAGCAGTTCTTC. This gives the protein CASGFAGSEQFF.

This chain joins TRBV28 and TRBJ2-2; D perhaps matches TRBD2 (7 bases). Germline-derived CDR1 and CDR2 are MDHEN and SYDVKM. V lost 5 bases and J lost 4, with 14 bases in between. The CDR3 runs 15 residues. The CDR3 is CASSRRGAATGELFF. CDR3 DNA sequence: TGTGCCAGCAGTCGACGGGGGGCGGCCACCGGGGAGCTGTTTTTT.

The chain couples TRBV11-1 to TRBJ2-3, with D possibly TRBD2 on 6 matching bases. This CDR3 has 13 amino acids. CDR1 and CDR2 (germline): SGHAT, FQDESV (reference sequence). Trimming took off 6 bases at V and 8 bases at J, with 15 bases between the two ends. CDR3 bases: TGTGCCAGCAGGTTAATATCGGAGGGTACGCAGTATTTT. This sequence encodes CASRLISEGTQYF.

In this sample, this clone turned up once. DNA of the CDR3: TGTGCCAGCAGCTTAGTTGCTAGCGGGGGGCGCATACCCGAGACCCAGTACTTC. This gives the protein CASSLVASGGRIPETQYF. This chain uses TRBV11-2 with TRBJ2-5, with 11 bases matching TRBD2. V shed 1 base, J shed 5 bases, and the junction held 12 bases outside the gene matches. Germline values: CDR1 SGHAT, CDR2 FQNNGV. The CDR3 consists of 18 residues.